Following are 15 T cell receptor beta chains from one sample sequenced in a study of T cell repertoires in aging, cancer and after chemotherapy. TCR beta rearrangements were amplified from peripheral blood genomic DNA. TRB rearrangements spanning V, D and J were amplified using mixed TRB-A/B primers. One entry per CDR3 protein results from TCRdb running MiXCR on the multiplex PCR reads. The sample includes about 2,500 distinct CDR3 sequences, about 23% of them seen just once. The sequenced sample was blood. Receptor source: a human donor with a solid tumor.

Concerning this clonotype: A much more abundant neighbour one base away suggests this may be a read error. The V gene is TRBV7-2, the J gene TRBJ1-1; D is ambiguous. This CDR3 comprises 11 residues. Per germline, CDR1 SGHTA and CDR2 FQGNSA. V lost 7 bases and J lost 11, with 14 bases in between. The CDR3 is CASTAGPAAFF. CDR3 sequence (DNA): TGTGCCAGCACCGCCGGACCAGCGGCTTTCTTT. The full variable domain, in which reference TRBV7-2 and TRBJ1-1 provide the parts outside the CDR3, is GAGVSQSPSNKVTEKGKDVELRCDPISGHTALYWYRQSLGQGLEFLIYFQGNSAPDKSGLPSDRFSAERTGGSVSTLTIQRTQQEDSAVYLCASTAGPAAFFGQGTRLTVV.

By sample fraction, this clonotype is large. The V and J genes are TRBV6-5 and TRBJ2-3, with a possible D match to TRBD2 (5 bases). V dropped 8 bases and J dropped 1 base, with 10 bases sitting between them. CDR1 and CDR2 from the germline V gene are MNHEY and SVGAGI. The CDR3 extends over 13 amino acids. The DNA of the CDR3 is TGTGCCAGCGCTGGCGGGCGCACAGATACGCAGTATTTT. Translated: CASAGGRTDTQYF.

By share, this clonotype ranks as medium-sized. The chain is built from TRBV5-6 and TRBJ2-7, with D possibly matching TRBD1 (6 bases). Trimming pared 4 bases from V and 1 base from J, leaving 15 bases between. This CDR3 is 15 amino acids long. Germline V CDR1 and CDR2: SGHDT, YYEEEE. CDR3 bases: TGTGCCAGCAGCCTTCCCGGACAGATTTCCTACGAGCAGTACTTC. It translates to CASSLPGQISYEQYF.

By share, this clonotype ranks as medium-sized. The chain recombines TRBV6-5 with TRBJ1-2, with TRBD1 matching 8 bases. The CDR3 runs 12 residues. Germline CDR1 is MNHEY and CDR2 is SVGAGI. With 6 bases clipped from V and 5 bases from J, the junction kept 2 bases outside the gene matches. CDR3 nucleotide sequence: TGTGCCAGCAGGACAGGGGATTATGGCTACACCTTC. Encoded protein: CASRTGDYGYTF.

The chain joins TRBV6-5 to TRBJ2-2; tentatively, D is TRBD1 (6 bases). This CDR3 has 16 residues. The germline V gene has CDR1 MNHEY and CDR2 SVGAGI. The V and J ends lost 3 bases and 4 bases respectively, with 15 bases between them. The CDR3 DNA reads as TGTGCCAGCAGTTATGTAGGGGGTTGGGGCACCGGGGAGCTGTTTTTT. It codes for CASSYVGGWGTGELFF.

In this sample, this clonotype is medium-sized. The chain joins TRBV6-2 or TRBV6-3 to TRBJ2-3, with D possibly called TRBD1 or TRBD2 (5 bases each). The germline gives CDR1 MNHEY, CDR2 SVGEGT. This CDR3 is built from 10 residues. V shed 11 bases and J shed 5 bases, with 8 bases lying between them. DNA for the CDR3: TGTGCCGGGGGACGAGATACGCAGTATTTT. This gives the protein CAGGRDTQYF.

This clonotype is medium-sized within its sample. The chain joins TRBV6-5 to TRBJ1-1, with D unclear. The CDR3 is 16 residues long. Per the germline V gene, CDR1 is MNHEY and CDR2 is SVGAGI. Trimming cost V 0 bases and J 1 base, with 12 bases left between them. The CDR3 here is CASSYSVAEQNTEAFF. DNA for the CDR3: TGTGCCAGCAGTTACTCGGTGGCAGAGCAGAACACTGAAGCTTTCTTT.

This clonotype came up a few times. CDR3 bases: TGTGCCAGCAGTCCCCGGGACCTCACCCCCACGTCCTACAATGAGCAGTTCTTC. Protein: CASSPRDLTPTSYNEQFF. The chain is built from TRBV12-3 or TRBV12-4 and TRBJ2-1; the D gene could be TRBD1 or TRBD2 (5 bases each). CDR3 length: 18 residues. V was clipped by 5 bases and J by 1 base, with 21 bases between them.

The chain uses TRBV7-9 and TRBJ2-3, with D possibly matching TRBD1 (6 bases). This CDR3 is 14 amino acids long. The V and J ends lost 8 bases and 2 bases respectively, with 14 bases between them. The germline V gene encodes CDR1 SEHNR and CDR2 FQNEAQ (reference sequence). In DNA, the CDR3 is TGTGCCAGCTCACCGACAGGACCCACAGATACGCAGTATTTT. Protein: CASSPTGPTDTQYF.

Judged by abundance, this clonotype is large (0.1 to 1%). The V gene is TRBV7-2, the J gene TRBJ2-1, with 8 bases identical to TRBD2. V dropped 5 bases and J dropped 6; count of bases not matched to a gene: 3. CDR1 and CDR2 from the germline V gene are SGHTA and FQGNSA. This CDR3 has 13 amino acids. For the CDR3, the DNA is TGTGCCAGCAGCCCCCTAGCGGGCAATGAGCAGTTCTTC. Encoded protein: CASSPLAGNEQFF. Full variable domain (remainder filled in from reference TRBV7-2 and TRBJ2-1): GAGVSQSPSNKVTEKGKDVELRCDPISGHTALYWYRQSLGQGLEFLIYFQGNSAPDKSGLPSDRFSAERTGGSVSTLTIQRTQQEDSAVYLCASSPLAGNEQFFGPGTRLTVL.

This clonotype showed up just a few times. The chain employs TRBV27 and TRBJ2-1; the D gene is possibly TRBD2 (6 bases). The CDR3 has 14 residues. Trimming stripped 3 bases from V and 6 bases from J, with 12 bases between. The V gene's germline CDR1 is MNHEY and CDR2 SMNVEV (reference sequence). For the CDR3, the DNA is TGTGCCAGCAGTTTTCGGGGGAGCCTCAATGAGCAGTTCTTC. This encodes CASSFRGSLNEQFF.

CDR3 nucleotide sequence: TGTGCCATCAGTGACTTTAAGCGAGTGGGATACGAGCAGTACTTC. Translating it yields CAISDFKRVGYEQYF. V is TRBV10-3 and J is TRBJ2-7; no definite D call. The germline V gene has CDR1 ENHRY and CDR2 SYGVKD. The CDR3 has 15 residues. Between the trimmed V and J ends, which lost 3 bases and 4 bases, there was a span of 16 bases.

This clonotype was detected only a few times. V usage is TRBV6-6 and J usage is TRBJ2-5; weak D call: TRBD2 (5 bases). This CDR3 has 14 amino acids. V was cut by 7 bases and J by 0 bases, with 12 bases left in between. Germline V gene data show CDR1 as MNHNY and CDR2 as SVGAGI (reference sequence). The CDR3 DNA sequence: TGTGCCAGCACGGAGGAGGTGTACCAAGAGACCCAGTACTTC. Amino acids: CASTEEVYQETQYF.

The chain joins TRBV6-2 or TRBV6-3 to TRBJ2-7, with no clear D. The CDR3 is made up of 15 amino acids. The germline gives CDR1 MNHEY, CDR2 SVGEGT. The V and J ends lost 6 bases and 2 bases respectively, with 17 bases between them. CDR3 DNA sequence: TGTGCCAGCAGGAAAAATACGTGGCTTACCTACGAGCAGTACTTC. Protein product: CASRKNTWLTYEQYF.

This clonotype was counted only a few times. The chain couples TRBV6-1 to TRBJ2-5; TRBD1 is a possible D gene (6 bases). The CDR3 is 15 amino acids. With 5 bases removed from V and 2 bases from J, the gap between germline ends came to 15 bases. Germline CDR1 and CDR2: MNHNS and SASEGT. The CDR3 nucleotides are TGTGCCAGCAGTAAAAGGGAGACAGGACAAGAGACCCAGTACTTC. Translating it yields CASSKRETGQETQYF.